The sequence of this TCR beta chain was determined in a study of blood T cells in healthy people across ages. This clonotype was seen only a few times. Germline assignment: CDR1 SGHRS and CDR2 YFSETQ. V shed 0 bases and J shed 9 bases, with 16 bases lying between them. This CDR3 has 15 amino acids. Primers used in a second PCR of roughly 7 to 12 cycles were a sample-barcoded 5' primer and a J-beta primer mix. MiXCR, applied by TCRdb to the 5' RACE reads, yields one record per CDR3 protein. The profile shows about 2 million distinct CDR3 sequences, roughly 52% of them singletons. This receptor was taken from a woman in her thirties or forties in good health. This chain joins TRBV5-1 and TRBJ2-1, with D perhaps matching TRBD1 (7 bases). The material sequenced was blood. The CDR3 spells CASSLEGRGDGEQFF. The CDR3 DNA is TGCGCCAGCAGCTTGGAAGGCAGGGGGGATGGTGAGCAGTTCTTC.